This T cell receptor beta chain is drawn from a study of PD-L1 blockade in urothelial cancer. Only in-frame clones appear in the TCRdb table, and some are missing; sequencing was by immunoSEQ multiplex PCR. The sample yields about 38,000 clones, approximately 86% seen once. Concerning this clone itself: Antigen: not known.

With V trimmed by 11 bases and J by 5 bases, 12 bases remained unmatched. This CDR3 comprises 14 residues. Germline values: CDR1 WSHSY, CDR2 SAAADI. General study points: Those with durable benefit had larger increases in tumor-associated blood clones at 3 weeks. Better survival was predicted by below-median pretreatment blood TCR clonality.

Time point noted: peripheral blood 6 weeks after treatment start. The sequencing here drew on PBMCs, taken around atezolizumab (anti-PD-L1) treatment. The receptor was isolated from a man aged 60 to 69 with urothelial cancer. The rearrangement joins TRBV10-2 to TRBJ2-5; TRBD2 aligns across 9 bases. CDR3 protein: CAARGREGHETQYF. The CDR3 DNA reads as TGCGCCGCACGCGGGCGGGAGGGCCATGAGACCCAGTACTTC.